Listed below are T cell receptor beta chains from one sample, sequenced in a study of graft-versus-host responses after intestinal transplantation. Measured with immunoSEQ multiplex PCR; TCRdb has only the in-frame clones, and not every one. The sample has 55,000 to 70,000 clones, 90% to 95% seen once. The specimen comprised PBMCs, sampled about 120 days after intestinal transplantation. The origin of the receptors is a human patient who received an intestinal transplant, so some T cells may come from the graft donor. Both conserved end residues are part of each CDR3. A D gene is named only where the DNA matches it firmly. Not every row has a clone size; where given, it reads once, few, many or a size class.

V	size	J	D	DNA	CDR3
TRBV6-5	-	TRBJ1-5	-	TGTGCCAGCAGTTACTCCACAGGGATTCAGCCCCAGCATTTT	CASSYSTGIQPQHF
TRBV7-6	-	TRBJ2-1	TRBD2	TGTGCCAGCAGCGGGACTAGCCCGCCGGGCAATGAGCAGTTCTTC	CASSGTSPPGNEQFF
TRBV28	-	TRBJ1-5	-	TGTGCCAGCAGTTTACCTGGGGCGGAGAATCAGCCCCAGCATTTT	CASSLPGAENQPQHF
TRBV10-3	-	TRBJ2-2	TRBD2	TGTGCCATCAGTGAAGCGCGGGAGGGCCGCACCGGGGAGCTGTTTTTT	CAISEAREGRTGELFF
TRBV19	-	TRBJ2-7	TRBD1	TGTGCCAGTAGCCGGACAGGGGCTCAGCAGCAGTACTTC	CASSRTGAQQQYF
TRBV5-5	-	TRBJ2-3	-	TGTGCCAGCAGCTTATCCACAGATACGCAGTATTTT	CASSLSTDTQYF
TRBV25-1	once	TRBJ2-1	-	TGTGCCAGCAGCCACCTTCCGGGGGAAGCTACCAATGAGCAGTTCTTC	CASSHLPGEATNEQFF
TRBV20-1	-	TRBJ1-4	-	TGCAGTTGGCGGGGTGGGGAAAAACTGTTTTTT	CSWRGGEKLFF
TRBV15	-	TRBJ2-5	-	TGTGCCACCAGCAGAGACGTGGTCCACGGTGAAGAGACCCAGTACTTC	CATSRDVVHGEETQYF
TRBV5-1	-	TRBJ1-2	TRBD1	TGCGCCAGCAGCTCGACCACAGGGGTCGGCTACACCTTC	CASSSTTGVGYTF
TRBV6-5	-	TRBJ2-7	-	TGTGCCAGCAGTTACTCGACAGCCCAGGTATTTGACGAGCAGTACTTC	CASSYSTAQVFDEQYF
TRBV5-4	-	TRBJ2-7	-	TGTGCCAGCAGCTTGGCAGGCGAGCAGTACTTC	CASSLAGEQYF
TRBV7-2	-	TRBJ2-1	-	TGTGCCAGCAGCCGCGTCAGGGGAGACAATGAGCAGTTCTTC	CASSRVRGDNEQFF
TRBV7-6	-	TRBJ2-5	-	TGTGCCAGCAGCTTAGAGCAAGAGACCCAGTACTTC	CASSLEQETQYF
TRBV28	once	TRBJ2-1	-	TGTGCCAGCAGGCTCCGACTCCTAGGAGGCTACAATGAGCAGTTCTTC	CASRLRLLGGYNEQFF
TRBV7-9	-	TRBJ2-5	TRBD1	TGTGCCAGCAGCGCGACAGGGTCCAGGGAGACCCAGTACTTC	CASSATGSRETQYF
TRBV5-5	-	TRBJ2-3	-	TGTGCCAGCAGCCACAGACAGGCCCGGCTCCCACTCGCAGATACGCAGTATTTT	CASSHRQARLPLADTQYF
TRBV7-3	few	TRBJ2-1	TRBD1	TGTGCCAGCAGCCCTGGACAGGGAGACGACAATGAGCAGTTCTTC	CASSPGQGDDNEQFF
TRBV28	-	TRBJ2-7	-	TGTGCCAGCAGTTCCCCGGGACGCTGGCAGTACTTC	CASSSPGRWQYF
TRBV10-3	-	TRBJ1-1	TRBD1	TGTGCCATCCGCAGGGGGCAGAACACTGAAGCTTTCTTT	CAIRRGQNTEAFF
TRBV28	-	TRBJ2-7	-	TGTGCCAGCAGTCGACCGTCTAGGCCCGCGCAGTACTTC	CASSRPSRPAQYF
TRBV5-4	-	TRBJ2-3	-	TGTGCCAGCAGCTTGCAGTCGGGGGCGGAGACGCAGTATTTT	CASSLQSGAETQYF
TRBV5-6	-	TRBJ2-5	TRBD1	TGTGCCAGCAGCGACAGGGTCCGGAGAGAGACCCAGTACTTC	CASSDRVRRETQYF
TRBV6-5	-	TRBJ2-4	TRBD2	TGTGCCAGCAGTTACGCGGGGGTCCTAGCCAAAAACATTCAGTACTTC	CASSYAGVLAKNIQYF
TRBV5-4	-	TRBJ2-1	-	TGTGCCAGCAGCTTGGGGGCTGATGAGCAGTTCTTC	CASSLGADEQFF
TRBV6-9	-	TRBJ2-2	-	TGTGCCAGCAGTTACTTCGGCGGCACCGGGGAGCTGTTTTTT	CASSYFGGTGELFF
TRBV5-1	-	TRBJ2-5	TRBD1	TGCGTCAGCAGTCCAGGACAGGGCCAAGAGACCCAGTACTTC	CVSSPGQGQETQYF
TRBV19	-	TRBJ2-2	-	TGTGCCAGTAGTCCGCCGGACACCGGGGAGCTGTTTTTT	CASSPPDTGELFF
TRBV28	-	TRBJ1-1	TRBD1	TGTGCCAGCAGTTTCAGGACAGGGGTAACTGAAGCTTTCTTT	CASSFRTGVTEAFF
TRBV9	-	TRBJ2-1	TRBD2	TGTGCCAGCAGCGTAGAGGGACTAGCGGAGCAGTTCTTC	CASSVEGLAEQFF
TRBV4-1	-	TRBJ2-7	-	TGCGCCAGCAGCAGCTCAGAGACAAACTACGAGCAGTACTTC	CASSSSETNYEQYF
TRBV6-5	-	TRBJ2-1	-	TGTGCCAGCAGTCCCCAGGGGAACAATGAGCAGTTCTTC	CASSPQGNNEQFF
TRBV5-4	-	TRBJ2-7	TRBD1	TGTGCCAGCAGCTCGGGACAGGGGAGCTCCTACGAGCAGTACTTC	CASSSGQGSSYEQYF
TRBV7-9	-	TRBJ1-1	-	TGTGCCAGCAGCTTTAGTTCTGTGAAGAACACTGAAGCTTTCTTT	CASSFSSVKNTEAFF
TRBV6-4	-	TRBJ1-1	-	TGTGCCAGCAGTCCCACCCCGGTCCATTTGAGATTCTTGAACACTGAAGCTTTCTTT	CASSPTPVHLRFLNTEAFF
TRBV4-1	-	TRBJ2-1	TRBD1	TGCGCCAGCAGCCACCGGGACAGCTACAATGAGCAGTTCTTC	CASSHRDSYNEQFF
TRBV27	once	TRBJ2-7	-	TGTGCCAGCAGTTTATCGCGGGCAGCGAGCTCCTACGAGCAGTACTTC	CASSLSRAASSYEQYF
TRBV7-6	-	TRBJ2-7	-	TGTGCCAGCAGCTTAACGGCCCACATTCGGGACGAGCAGTACTTC	CASSLTAHIRDEQYF
TRBV4-1	-	TRBJ2-3	TRBD2	TGCGCCAGCAGCCCCCGACTAGCGGGAGGCCGCACAGATACGCAGTATTTT	CASSPRLAGGRTDTQYF
TRBV9	-	TRBJ2-1	-	TGTGCCAGCAGCGTAGACGTGGGGGGGCCCCACAATGAGCAGTTCTTC	CASSVDVGGPHNEQFF
TRBV19	few	TRBJ2-5	TRBD2	TGTGCCAGTAGTATGGCGGGGGACTTGGAGACCCAGTACTTC	CASSMAGDLETQYF
TRBV7-2	-	TRBJ1-3	-	TGTGCCAGCAGCTTAAGGGCGAATGGAAACACCATATATTTT	CASSLRANGNTIYF
TRBV4-2	-	TRBJ1-2	-	TGTGCCAGCAGCCAAGTCGGACAGCAACTCAACTATGGCTACACCTTC	CASSQVGQQLNYGYTF
TRBV4-1	-	TRBJ2-1	TRBD2	TGCGCCAGCAGCCAAAATAGCGGGATCCACTACAATGAGCAGTTCTTC	CASSQNSGIHYNEQFF
TRBV19	-	TRBJ2-7	-	TGTGCCAGTAGTATGCAGGGCAACGAGCAGTACTTC	CASSMQGNEQYF
TRBV18	-	TRBJ1-4	-	TGTGCCAGCTCACCGGTAGGACCCCTGAATGAAAAACTGTTTTTT	CASSPVGPLNEKLFF
TRBV28	-	TRBJ2-3	TRBD2	TGTGCCGGTGAAAGTGGGAGGGGAGGCACAGATACGCAGTATTTT	CAGESGRGGTDTQYF
TRBV6-1	-	TRBJ1-2	-	TGTGCCAGCAGTTTGACGGACGAGGGCTATGGCTACACCTTC	CASSLTDEGYGYTF
TRBV4-1	-	TRBJ1-1	-	TGCGCCAGCAGCCAGCCGGGGTTGAACACTGAAGCTTTCTTT	CASSQPGLNTEAFF
TRBV27	-	TRBJ2-4	-	TGTGCCAGCAAGGGGCCGGGCTTAGCCAAAAACATTCAGTACTTC	CASKGPGLAKNIQYF
TRBV6-6	-	TRBJ1-2	TRBD1	TGTGCCAGCAGTTCCGTGGGACAGGGGCGAGGCTACACCTTC	CASSSVGQGRGYTF
TRBV4-1	-	TRBJ2-7	-	TGCGCCAGCAGCCAAAGGTCTGGTCAGGGAAACGAGCAGTACTTC	CASSQRSGQGNEQYF